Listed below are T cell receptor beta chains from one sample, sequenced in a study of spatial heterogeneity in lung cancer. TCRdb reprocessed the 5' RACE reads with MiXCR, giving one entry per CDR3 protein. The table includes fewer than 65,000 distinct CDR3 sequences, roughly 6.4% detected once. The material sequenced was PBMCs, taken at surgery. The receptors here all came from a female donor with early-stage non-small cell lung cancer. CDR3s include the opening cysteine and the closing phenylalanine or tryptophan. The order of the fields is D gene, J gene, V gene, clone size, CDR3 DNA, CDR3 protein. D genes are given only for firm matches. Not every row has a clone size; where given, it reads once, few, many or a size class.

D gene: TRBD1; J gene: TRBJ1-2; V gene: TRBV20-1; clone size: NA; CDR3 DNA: TGCAGTGCTTGGCAGGGGGAGAACTATGGCTACACCTTC; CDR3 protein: CSAWQGENYGYTF
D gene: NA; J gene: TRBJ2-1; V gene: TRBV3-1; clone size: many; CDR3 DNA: TGTGCCAGCAGCCAACCACCGGGGTGGACAGCTTCAAATGAGCAGTTCTTC; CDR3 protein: CASSQPPGWTASNEQFF
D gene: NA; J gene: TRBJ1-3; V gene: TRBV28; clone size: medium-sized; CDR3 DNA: TGTGCCAGCAGTTTATCAGGGTTGAACACCATATATTTT; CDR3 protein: CASSLSGLNTIYF
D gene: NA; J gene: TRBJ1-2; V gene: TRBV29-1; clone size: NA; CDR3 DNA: TGCAGCGTTGGGGCGGAGCATGGCTACACCTTC; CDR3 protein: CSVGAEHGYTF
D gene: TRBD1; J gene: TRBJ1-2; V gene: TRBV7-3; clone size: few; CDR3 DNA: TGTGCCAGCAGCCCAGGGGGGGCGCGGTACAGCTATGGCTACACCTTC; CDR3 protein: CASSPGGARYSYGYTF
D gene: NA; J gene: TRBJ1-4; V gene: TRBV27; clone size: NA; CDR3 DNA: TGTGCCAGCAGGCCGCTCTCAACTAATGAAAAACTGTTTTTT; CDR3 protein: CASRPLSTNEKLFF
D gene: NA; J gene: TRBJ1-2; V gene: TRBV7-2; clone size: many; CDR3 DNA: TGTGCCAGCAGCTTAACGTCGGACGGAGTGTTCGGCTATGGCTACACCTTC; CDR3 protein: CASSLTSDGVFGYGYTF
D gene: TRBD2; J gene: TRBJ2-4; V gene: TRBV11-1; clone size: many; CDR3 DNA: TGTGCCAGCAGCTGGCAGAGCGGGAGCCCCAACATTCAGTACTTC; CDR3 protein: CASSWQSGSPNIQYF
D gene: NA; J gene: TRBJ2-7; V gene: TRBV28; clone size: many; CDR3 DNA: TGTGCCAGCGAAGAGGCCTACGAGCAGTACTTC; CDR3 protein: CASEEAYEQYF
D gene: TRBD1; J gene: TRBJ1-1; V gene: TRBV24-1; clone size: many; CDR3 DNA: TGTGCCACCAGTGACCCTATTCAGGGGGATGCAACTTTCTTT; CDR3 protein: CATSDPIQGDATFF
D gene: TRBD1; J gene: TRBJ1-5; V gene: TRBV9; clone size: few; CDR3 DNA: TGTGCCAGCAGCGGGTCCGAGACAGGGGGAAGGAGCAATCAGCCCCAGCATTTT; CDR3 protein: CASSGSETGGRSNQPQHF
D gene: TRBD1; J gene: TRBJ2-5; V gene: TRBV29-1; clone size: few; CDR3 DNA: TGCAGCGTTGAAAGCCCTAGGGCAGGGGGCCGGGGGACCCAGTACTTC; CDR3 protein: CSVESPRAGGRGTQYF
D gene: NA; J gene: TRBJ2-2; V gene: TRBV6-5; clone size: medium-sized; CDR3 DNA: TGTGCCAGCAGTTACAGGGGGGCGAACACCGGGGAGCTGTTTTTT; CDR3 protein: CASSYRGANTGELFF
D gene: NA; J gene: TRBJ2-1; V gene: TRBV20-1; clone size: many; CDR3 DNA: TGCAGTGCACGGCTCCCTCAACAGGCCAATGAGCAGTTCTTC; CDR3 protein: CSARLPQQANEQFF
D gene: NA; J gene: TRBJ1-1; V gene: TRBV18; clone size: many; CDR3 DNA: TGTGCCAGCTCACCAGGGCGGTACACTGAAGCTTTCTTT; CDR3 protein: CASSPGRYTEAFF
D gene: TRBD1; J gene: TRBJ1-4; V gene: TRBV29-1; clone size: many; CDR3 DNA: TGCAGCGTCACAGGGGGCGATGAAAAACTGTTTTTT; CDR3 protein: CSVTGGDEKLFF
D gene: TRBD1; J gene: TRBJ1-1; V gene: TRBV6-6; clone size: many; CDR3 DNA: TGTGCCAGCACCGGACGGGACAGCTCTGAAGCTTTCTTT; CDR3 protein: CASTGRDSSEAFF
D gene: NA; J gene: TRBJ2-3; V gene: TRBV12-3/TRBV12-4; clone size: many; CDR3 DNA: TGTGCCAGCAGTTTAGATGCCGCCAGCTGGGATACGCAGTATTTT; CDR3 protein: CASSLDAASWDTQYF
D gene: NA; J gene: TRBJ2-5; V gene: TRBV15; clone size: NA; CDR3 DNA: TGTGCCACCAGCAGGCCACAACAAGAGACCCAGTACTTC; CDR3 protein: CATSRPQQETQYF
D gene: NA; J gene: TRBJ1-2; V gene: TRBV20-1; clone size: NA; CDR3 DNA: TGCAGTGCTAGTGACTGGAACCCAGGGGCACGGAGCGATGGCTACACCTTC; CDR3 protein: CSASDWNPGARSDGYTF
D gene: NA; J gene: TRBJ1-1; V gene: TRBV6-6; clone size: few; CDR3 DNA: TGTGCCAGCAGTTACCATGGCAGGGGAACTGAAGCTTTCTTT; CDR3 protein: CASSYHGRGTEAFF
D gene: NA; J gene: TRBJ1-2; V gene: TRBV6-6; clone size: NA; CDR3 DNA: TGTGCCAGCAGTTACCCGGCGGGGGGCGAGGGCTACACCTTC; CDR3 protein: CASSYPAGGEGYTF
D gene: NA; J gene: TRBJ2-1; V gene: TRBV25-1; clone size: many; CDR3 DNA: TGTGCCAGCAGAGGGGAAGGACGGAGCTCCTACAATGAGCAGTTCTTC; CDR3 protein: CASRGEGRSSYNEQFF
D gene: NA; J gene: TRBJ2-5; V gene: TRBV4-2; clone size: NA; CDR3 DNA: TGTGCCAGCAGCCAAGCCCCCACCGGACAAGAGACCCAGTACTTC; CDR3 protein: CASSQAPTGQETQYF
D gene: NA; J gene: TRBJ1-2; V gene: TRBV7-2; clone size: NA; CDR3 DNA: TGTGCCAGCAGCAAAGGGGGGGCCTATGGCTACACCTTC; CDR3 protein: CASSKGGAYGYTF
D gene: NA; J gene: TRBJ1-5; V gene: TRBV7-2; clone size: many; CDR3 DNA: TGTGCCAGCAGCTTCTCTCTCCCTCAGCCCCAGCATTTT; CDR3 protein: CASSFSLPQPQHF
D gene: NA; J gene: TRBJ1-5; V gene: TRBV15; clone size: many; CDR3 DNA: TGTGCCACCAGCAGAGATCGGACGCTTAGCAATCAGCCCCAGCATTTT; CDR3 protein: CATSRDRTLSNQPQHF
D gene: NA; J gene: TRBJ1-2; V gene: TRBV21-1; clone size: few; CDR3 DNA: TGTGCCAGCAGCAAACAGGGGAACGACTATGGCTACACCTTC; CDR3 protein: CASSKQGNDYGYTF
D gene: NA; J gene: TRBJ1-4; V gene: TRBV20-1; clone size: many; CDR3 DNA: TGCAGTGCTAGGCCCGCAGTTGAAGCAACTAATGAAAAACTGTTTTTT; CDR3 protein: CSARPAVEATNEKLFF
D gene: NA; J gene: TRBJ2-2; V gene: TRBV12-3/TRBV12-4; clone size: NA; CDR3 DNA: TGTGCCAGCAGTTTAGCGCTTGCCGACACCGGGGAGCTGTTTTTT; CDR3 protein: CASSLALADTGELFF
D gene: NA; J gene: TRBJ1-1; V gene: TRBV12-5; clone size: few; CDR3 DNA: TGTGCTAGTGGTTTGACAGGGATGGGGGGTGAAGCTTTCTTT; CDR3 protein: CASGLTGMGGEAFF
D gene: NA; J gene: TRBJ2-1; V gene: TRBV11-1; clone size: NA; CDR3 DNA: TGTGCCAGCAACCTCCTCTATACTGAACCCCGATTCTTC; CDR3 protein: CASNLLYTEPRFF
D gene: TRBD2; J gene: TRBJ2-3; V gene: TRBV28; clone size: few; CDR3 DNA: TGTGCCAGCAGTCGCCTGGCGCGGGAGGATACGCAGTATTTT; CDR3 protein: CASSRLAREDTQYF